One sample yielded the 8 T cell receptor beta chains listed below, sequenced in a study of cytomegalovirus exposure and HLA in healthy donors. Amplification used 60 Vbeta primers and 13 Jbeta primers. Clones were read by immunoSEQ multiplex PCR, and TCRdb kept only the in-frame ones, dropping some. The table shows approximately 73,000 clones, with roughly 63% occurring only once. Sample: PBMCs. These receptor sequences come from a young man in good health and CMV-seropositive.

The chain has TRBV5-5 and TRBJ2-3; TRBD2 aligns across 9 bases. V was clipped by 1 base and J by 0 bases; unmatched bases: 3. The CDR3 contains 16 residues. Germline V gene data show CDR1 as SGHKS and CDR2 as YYEKEE (reference sequence). The CDR3 loop is CASSLLAGSSTDTQYF. The CDR3 DNA is TGTGCCAGCAGCTTGCTAGCGGGGTCGAGCACAGATACGCAGTATTTT.

This clone came up a few times. The chain recombines TRBV28 with TRBJ2-3; TRBD1 matches 9 bases. In germline, CDR1 is MDHEN, CDR2 SYDVKM. With V trimmed by 5 bases and J by 2 bases, 8 bases remained unmatched. CDR3 length equals 16 residues. The CDR3 protein is CASSLGTGRVTDTQYF. CDR3 nucleotides: TGTGCCAGCAGTCTTGGGACAGGGAGGGTCACAGATACGCAGTATTTT.

The gene calls are TRBV4-3 and TRBJ1-1; 8 positions match TRBD1. Germline CDR1 reads LGHNA; CDR2 reads YSLEER. The ends lost 0 bases at V and 10 bases at J; junction bases unmatched: 4. CDR3 length equals 13 residues. CDR3 loop: CASSQDQGAGAFF. The DNA for the CDR3 is TGCGCCAGCAGCCAAGATCAGGGGGCCGGAGCTTTCTTT.

V and J are TRBV11-1 and TRBJ2-7; D is unresolved. Germline CDR1 and CDR2: SGHAT and FQDESV (reference sequence). This CDR3 spans 15 amino acids. V dropped 0 bases and J dropped 6 bases, with 15 bases sitting between them. In DNA, the CDR3 is TGTGCCAGCAGCTTAGCGCGAAGTAGTGGCGGCGAGCAGTACTTC. Its protein is CASSLARSSGGEQYF.

As to this clone: A read error may explain this, as a much larger clone is one base away. The same CDR3 arises from other DNA sequences in this sample as well. The chain recombines TRBV7-9 with TRBJ2-3; D ambiguous. The CDR3 contains 12 residues. Germline CDR1 and CDR2: SEHNR and FQNEAQ (reference sequence). The CDR3 spells CASSLQQDTQYF. The CDR3 DNA sequence: TGTGCCAGCAGCCTACAGCAGGATACGCAGTACTTT.

CDR3 amino acids: CASRNRGMNTEAFF. CDR3 in DNA: TGTGCCAGCAGAAACAGGGGAATGAACACTGAAGCTTTCTTT. The V gene is TRBV6-5, the J gene TRBJ1-1; 7 bases are shared with TRBD1. The J segment lost 0 bases and the V segment lost 6 bases, leaving 4 bases of the junction unmatched. Germline CDR1 reads MNHEY; CDR2 reads SVGAGI. This CDR3 region has 14 residues.

In its sample, this clone was seen a few times. Written as DNA, the CDR3 is TGTGCCAGTGGAAAACTTGGACAGGGAATAGGAAACACCATATATTTT. The encoded protein is CASGKLGQGIGNTIYF. The rearrangement uses TRBV19 and TRBJ1-3; 8 nucleotides agree with TRBD1. The CDR3 has 16 residues. The ends lost 8 bases at V and 4 bases at J; junction bases unmatched: 13. Per the germline V gene, CDR1 is LNHDA and CDR2 is SQIVND (reference sequence).

This chain connects TRBV21-1 to TRBJ1-2; the table's D call of TRBD1 was not tested on the DNA. TRBV21-1 is shown as a pseudogene. The CDR3 extends over 15 amino acids. The CDR3 nucleotides read TGTGCCAGCAGCAAAGGCAGGGGGCGCGGCTATGGCTACACCTTC. Its protein product is CASSKGRGRGYGYTF.